Listed below are T cell receptor beta chains from one sample, sequenced in a study of blood T cells in healthy people across ages. Via MiXCR, TCRdb re-called the 5' RACE reads, giving one row per CDR3 protein. The sample yields roughly 1,500,000 distinct CDR3 sequences, around 36% seen once. Sequenced sample: blood. The receptor source for this set is a woman aged 25 to 39 in good health. The CDR3 runs from the conserved cysteine through the conserved F or W. D genes are given only for firm matches.

D: .
J: TRBJ1-1
V: TRBV29-1
CDR3: CSVVGGAKWNTEAFF

D: .
J: TRBJ1-1
V: TRBV12-3/TRBV12-4
CDR3: CASSLEPIGRAGEITEAFF

D: .
J: TRBJ2-3
V: TRBV7-9
CDR3: CASSLERGGLSTDTQYF

D: .
J: TRBJ2-5
V: TRBV4-1
CDR3: CASSQDPSSETQYF

D: TRBD2
J: TRBJ2-1
V: TRBV24-1
CDR3: CATSDPRGGPSSSGRANEQFF

D: TRBD2
J: TRBJ2-3
V: TRBV18
CDR3: CASSAQAGRTQYF

D: TRBD2
J: TRBJ2-7
V: TRBV12-3/TRBV12-4
CDR3: CASSTLAGGPYEQYF

D: TRBD1
J: TRBJ1-2
V: TRBV15
CDR3: CATKGDSYGYTF

D: .
J: TRBJ2-4
V: TRBV20-1
CDR3: CSARGSVDIQYF

D: .
J: TRBJ1-6
V: TRBV4-1
CDR3: CASSQRGNGNSPLHF

D: .
J: TRBJ2-5
V: TRBV15
CDR3: CATSRGGSTGQETQYF

D: .
J: TRBJ1-2
V: TRBV12-3/TRBV12-4
CDR3: CASSFPRAGDPNYGYTF

D: .
J: TRBJ1-4
V: TRBV12-3/TRBV12-4
CDR3: CASSLAGNEKLFF

D: .
J: TRBJ2-7
V: TRBV20-1
CDR3: CSARDWAGPRDSYEQYF

D: .
J: TRBJ2-5
V: TRBV6-6
CDR3: CASSSRGQDQSKYF

D: .
J: .
V: TRBV27
CDR3: CASSLGGLKNIQYF

D: TRBD1
J: TRBJ2-5
V: TRBV27
CDR3: CASSLRQGHQETQYF

D: TRBD1
J: TRBJ1-2
V: TRBV14
CDR3: CASSQEEQGVYGYTF

D: .
J: TRBJ2-7
V: TRBV10-3
CDR3: CAISRDTFDEQYF

D: .
J: TRBJ1-5
V: TRBV27
CDR3: CASSLWNNQPQHF

D: TRBD2
J: .
V: TRBV14
CDR3: CAGSRGLAGRTTWETQYF

D: .
J: TRBJ2-7
V: TRBV7-4
CDR3: CASSFDWGDCEQYF

D: .
J: TRBJ2-7
V: TRBV20-1
CDR3: CSAKGRLQSYEQYF

D: .
J: TRBJ1-1
V: TRBV25-1
CDR3: CASSDLRLVWGRTEAFF

D: .
J: TRBJ2-7
V: TRBV10-3
CDR3: CAISESTQHPYEQYF

D: .
J: TRBJ1-5
V: TRBV20-1
CDR3: CSAQEPRRSNQPQHF

D: TRBD1
J: TRBJ2-7
V: TRBV4-1
CDR3: CASSPRWDRGTHEQYF

D: TRBD2
J: TRBJ2-1
V: TRBV3-1
CDR3: CASSHATGGSYNEQFF

D: .
J: TRBJ2-1
V: TRBV6-1
CDR3: CASSEGGHNEQFF

D: TRBD1
J: TRBJ1-2
V: TRBV7-9
CDR3: CASSAQQGANYGYTF

D: TRBD1
J: TRBJ1-1
V: TRBV5-6
CDR3: CASSGDSPEAFF

D: TRBD2
J: TRBJ2-7
V: TRBV12-3/TRBV12-4
CDR3: CASSPGVLAVGPLEQYF

D: .
J: TRBJ2-3
V: TRBV30
CDR3: CAWSVGDTQYF

D: .
J: TRBJ2-1
V: TRBV5-6
CDR3: CASSHYRDPTYNEQFF

D: TRBD2
J: TRBJ2-3
V: TRBV29-1
CDR3: CSVDSGAGYTDTQYF

D: .
J: TRBJ1-1
V: TRBV30
CDR3: CAWSVRQLNTEAFF

D: .
J: TRBJ2-3
V: TRBV5-6
CDR3: CASSSPAGLRTDTQYF